The clone carrying this T cell receptor (beta chain) appeared a single time. These data belong to a study of T cell changes during pregnancy in multiple sclerosis. Some clones are missing from TCRdb's copy, which holds only in-frame ones; the method was immunoSEQ multiplex PCR. The repertoire holds tens of thousands of clones, with roughly nine tenths as singletons. This clonotype was sampled from a female donor with multiple sclerosis, enrolled in a pregnancy study. This sample comprised CD4+ T cells from peripheral blood mononuclear cells, obtained in the first trimester of pregnancy.

DNA for the CDR3: TGTGCCTGGAGTGACGGACAGTTTCTTAATTCACCCCTCCACTTT. Translated, it gives CAWSDGQFLNSPLHF. V is TRBV30 and J is TRBJ1-6, with D tentatively TRBD1 (6 bases). V was cut by 1 base and J by 6 bases, with 13 bases left in between. The CDR3 is 15 residues long. The germline gives CDR1 GTSNPN, CDR2 SVGIG (reference sequence).